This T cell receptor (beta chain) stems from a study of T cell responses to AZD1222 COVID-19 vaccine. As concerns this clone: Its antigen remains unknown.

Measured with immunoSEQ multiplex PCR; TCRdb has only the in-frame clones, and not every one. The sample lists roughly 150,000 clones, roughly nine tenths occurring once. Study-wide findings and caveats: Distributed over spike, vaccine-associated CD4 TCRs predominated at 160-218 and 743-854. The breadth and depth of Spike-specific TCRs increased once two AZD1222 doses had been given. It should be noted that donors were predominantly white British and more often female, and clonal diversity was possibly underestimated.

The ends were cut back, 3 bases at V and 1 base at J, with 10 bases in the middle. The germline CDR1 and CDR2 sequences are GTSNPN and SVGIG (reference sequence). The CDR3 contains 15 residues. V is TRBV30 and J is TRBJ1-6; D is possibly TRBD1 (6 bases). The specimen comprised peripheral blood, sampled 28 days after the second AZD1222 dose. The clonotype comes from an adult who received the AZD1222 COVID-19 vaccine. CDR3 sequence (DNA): TGTGCCTGGAGCTCGGGGGCGTCCTATAATTCACCCCTCCACTTT. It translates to CAWSSGASYNSPLHF.